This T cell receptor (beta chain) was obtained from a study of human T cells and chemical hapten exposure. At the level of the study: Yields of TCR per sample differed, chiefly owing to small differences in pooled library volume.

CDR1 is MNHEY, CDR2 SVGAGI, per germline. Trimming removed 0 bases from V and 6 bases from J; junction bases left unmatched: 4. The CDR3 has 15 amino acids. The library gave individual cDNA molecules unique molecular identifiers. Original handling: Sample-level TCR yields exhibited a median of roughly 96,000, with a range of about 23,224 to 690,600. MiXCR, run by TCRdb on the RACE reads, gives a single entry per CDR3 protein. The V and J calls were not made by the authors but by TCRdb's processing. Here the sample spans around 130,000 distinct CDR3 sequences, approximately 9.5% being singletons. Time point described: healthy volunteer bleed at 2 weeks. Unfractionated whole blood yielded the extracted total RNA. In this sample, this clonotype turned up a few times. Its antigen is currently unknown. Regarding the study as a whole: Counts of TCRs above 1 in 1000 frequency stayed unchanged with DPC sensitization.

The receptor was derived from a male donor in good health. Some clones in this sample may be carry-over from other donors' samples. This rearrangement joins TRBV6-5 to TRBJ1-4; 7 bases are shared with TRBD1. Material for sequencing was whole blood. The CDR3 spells CASSYSRGGYEKLFF. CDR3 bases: TGTGCCAGCAGTTACTCGAGAGGGGGCTATGAAAAACTGTTTTTT.